This T cell receptor (beta chain) was retrieved from a study of radiation and T cells in renal cell carcinoma. This CDR3 region has 11 residues. In germline, CDR1 is SNHLY, CDR2 FYNNEI. Trimming removed 7 bases at V and 3 bases at J, with 6 bases between. Time point given: blood 2 weeks post-SBRT. Treatment noted: 15 Gy SBRT to primary tumor, nephrectomy 4 weeks later. The table came from immunoSEQ multiplex PCR; TCRdb's copy has only in-frame clones and leaves some out. Of tens of thousands of clones listed, 80% are singletons. This rearrangement joins TRBV2 to TRBJ1-1; a weak D match, TRBD1 (5 bases). This TCR was recovered from a woman between 65 and 79 years old with renal cell carcinoma. The sequenced sample was blood, obtained from a patient whose treatment included radiotherapy and nephrectomy. This CDR3 is CASKGDTEAFF. The DNA for the CDR3 is TGTGCCAGCAAAGGGGACACTGAAGCTTTCTTT.